The 9 T cell receptor beta chains below were found in one sample sequenced in a study of monozygotic twins with inflammatory bowel disease. Each CDR3 protein gets one entry in TCRdb, which reprocessed the 5' RACE reads and gives no DNA. The ten top clones account for more than 4.5%, within a sample of about 300,000 distinct CDR3 sequences. Input material: blood. All receptors come from a human donor with ulcerative colitis or Crohn's disease, or a healthy co-twin of an affected twin (not recorded which).

The chain combines TRBV4-3 with TRBJ1-2; lacking DNA, the TRBD1 call made by TCRdb goes unchecked. Germline assignment: CDR1 LGHNA and CDR2 YSLEER. This CDR3 has 15 amino acids. The CDR3 is CASSPQLGTHYGYTF.

This chain uses TRBV5-1 with TRBJ1-4; absent DNA, TCRdb's TRBD1 call cannot be checked. The V gene's germline CDR1 is SGHRS and CDR2 YFSETQ. This CDR3 contains 14 residues. The CDR3 is CASSPGQGVEKLFF.

The genes are TRBV6-1 and TRBJ2-2; TCRdb lists TRBD2, though no DNA is available to test this call. Germline assignment: CDR1 MNHNS and CDR2 SASEGT. The CDR3 covers 15 residues. The CDR3 sequence is CASSPPGLLAGELFF.

The chain combines TRBV6-2 or TRBV6-3 with TRBJ2-5; the D gene TCRdb calls, TRBD1, cannot be checked with no DNA. The germline gives CDR1 MNHEY, CDR2 SVGEGT. This CDR3 spans 14 amino acids. This CDR3 is CASSGQGREKTQYF.

V gene TRBV6-6 combines with J gene TRBJ2-5. The germline CDR1 and CDR2 sequences are MNHNY and SVGAGI (reference sequence). CDR3 length equals 14 residues. The chain's CDR3 is CASSSHGNQETQYF.

V and J are TRBV24-1 and TRBJ2-2; TCRdb indicates TRBD1, and absent DNA this call remains unverified. The CDR3 runs to 14 residues. Germline-derived CDR1 and CDR2 are KGHDR and SFDVKD. CDR3 sequence: CATSDPTGYGELFF.

The chain carries TRBV12-3 or TRBV12-4 and TRBJ1-2; as DNA is missing, the TRBD1 call by TCRdb cannot be tested. This CDR3 spans 12 amino acids. The CDR3: CASSPGRRGYTF.

The rearrangement links TRBV20-1 to TRBJ1-1; lacking DNA, the TRBD1 call made by TCRdb goes unchecked. Germline V gives CDR1 DFQATT, CDR2 SNEGSKA (reference sequence). This CDR3 spans 11 amino acids. The chain's CDR3 is CSEGVGTEAFF.

The J gene is TRBJ1-5, the V gene TRBV27. Germline CDR1 reads MNHEY; CDR2 reads SMNVEV (reference sequence). This CDR3 comprises 18 residues. Here the CDR3 reads CASSSHDRQDYSNQPQHF.